This TCR beta chain was sequenced in a study of shared clonotypes between healthy human individuals. Findings and limits, study-wide: When compared with the clonotypes that were shared by all four sorted-subset donors, the non-shared clonotypes turned out to have lower generation probabilities.

This clone turned up a few times. Its antigen is not known. The CDR3 runs 12 residues. The ends were cut back, 6 bases at V and 7 bases at J, with 10 bases in the middle. The germline gives CDR1 MDHEN, CDR2 SYDVKM. Sequencing used immunoSEQ multiplex PCR; TCRdb keeps in-frame clones, though not all of them. Of over a million clones listed, about 80% are singletons. The TCR sequence derives from a man aged 18-30 years in good health. Some clones in this sample may be carry-over from other donors' samples. Material: memory CD4+ T cells from PBMCs. Subset noted: CD45RA-negative fraction. The J gene is TRBJ2-4, the V gene TRBV28; D possibly corresponds to TRBD1 (6 bases). The CDR3 loop reads CASRPQGNIQYF. The CDR3 DNA sequence: TGTGCCAGCAGGCCGCAGGGGAACATTCAGTACTTC.